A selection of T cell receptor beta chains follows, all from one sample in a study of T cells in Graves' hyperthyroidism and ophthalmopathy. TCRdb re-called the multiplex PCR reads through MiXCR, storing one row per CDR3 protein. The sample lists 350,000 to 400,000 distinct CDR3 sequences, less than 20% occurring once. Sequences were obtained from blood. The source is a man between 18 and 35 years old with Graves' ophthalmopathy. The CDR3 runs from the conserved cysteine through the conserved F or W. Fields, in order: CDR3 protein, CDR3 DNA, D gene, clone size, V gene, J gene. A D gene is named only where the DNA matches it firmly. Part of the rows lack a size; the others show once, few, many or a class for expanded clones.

CASSLGQGVTAYGYTF	TGTGCCAGCAGTTTGGGCCAAGGAGTTACGGCGTATGGCTACACCTTC	NA	many	TRBV12-3/TRBV12-4	TRBJ1-2
CSARDAGGWEQFF	TGCAGTGCTAGAGACGCGGGGGGATGGGAGCAGTTCTTC	TRBD2	NA	TRBV20-1	TRBJ2-1
CASSLAGGRNTDTQYF	TGCGCCAGCAGCTTGGCGGGCGGGCGAAACACAGATACGCAGTATTTT	NA	NA	TRBV5-1	TRBJ2-3
CASSELGGTGLEKLFF	TGTGCCAGCAGTGAATTAGGCGGGACGGGACTTGAAAAACTGTTTTTT	NA	many	TRBV2	TRBJ1-4
CASSQVGGRNNEQFF	TGTGCCAGCAGCCAAGTCGGGGGGCGAAACAATGAGCAGTTCTTC	NA	many	TRBV3-1	TRBJ2-1
CASSPPGQVQPQHF	TGTGCCAGCAGTCCCCCCGGACAGGTCCAGCCCCAGCATTTT	TRBD1	many	TRBV12-3/TRBV12-4	TRBJ1-5
CSAKTTGGYQPQHF	TGCAGTGCTAAAACGACAGGGGGCTATCAGCCCCAGCATTTT	TRBD1	few	TRBV20-1	TRBJ1-5
CASSLRTVPPRELFF	TGTGCCAGCAGCTTAAGGACAGTGCCACCAAGGGAGCTGTTTTTT	NA	many	TRBV7-2	TRBJ2-2
CATQGDSNQPQHF	TGTGCCACTCAGGGGGATAGCAATCAGCCCCAGCATTTT	TRBD1	many	TRBV2	TRBJ1-5
CASSPHQGGPFSGNTIYF	TGTGCCAGCAGTCCACACCAAGGGGGCCCCTTCTCTGGAAACACCATATATTTT	TRBD1	few	TRBV27	TRBJ1-3
CASSFGGLAFF	TGTGCCAGCAGTTTTGGGGGTTTGGCTTTCTTT	NA	NA	TRBV3-1	TRBJ1-1
CASSVTGGQADTQYF	TGTGCCAGCAGCGTTACAGGGGGTCAAGCAGATACGCAGTATTTT	TRBD1	NA	TRBV9	TRBJ2-3
CASSAHRDRGRNTDTQYF	TGTGCCAGCAGCGCCCACCGGGACAGGGGGCGAAACACAGATACGCAGTATTTT	TRBD1	NA	TRBV2	TRBJ2-3
CASLSYNEQFF	TGTGCCAGCCTCTCCTACAATGAGCAGTTCTTC	NA	NA	TRBV6-1	TRBJ2-1
CASSPGTGKSEKLFF	TGCGCCAGCAGCCCGGGGACAGGGAAATCTGAAAAACTGTTTTTT	TRBD1	few	TRBV5-1	TRBJ1-4
CSARDSSSGGASGELFF	TGCAGTGCTAGAGATTCGAGTAGCGGGGGGGCCTCCGGGGAGCTGTTTTTT	TRBD2	NA	TRBV20-1	TRBJ2-2
CAIGGGQGSPTNEKLFF	TGTGCCATCGGGGGGGGACAGGGGAGTCCAACTAATGAAAAACTGTTTTTT	TRBD1	few	TRBV10-3	TRBJ1-4
CASSPGSRQPQHF	TGTGCCAGCAGCCCGGGGTCCAGGCAGCCCCAGCATTTT	NA	NA	TRBV9	TRBJ1-5
CATSDSLAGQETQYF	TGTGCCACCAGTGATTCATTAGCGGGGCAAGAGACCCAGTACTTC	TRBD2	few	TRBV24-1	TRBJ2-5
CASSLAYEKLFF	TGTGCCAGCAGCTTAGCCTATGAAAAACTGTTTTTT	NA	many	TRBV11-2	TRBJ1-4
CASSPQDEQYF	TGTGCCAGCAGCCCGCAAGACGAGCAGTACTTC	NA	many	TRBV7-9	TRBJ2-7
CASSQDPAQGASEKLFF	TGTGCCAGCAGCCAAGACCCCGCGCAGGGGGCCAGTGAAAAACTGTTTTTT	TRBD1	NA	TRBV4-2	TRBJ1-4
CASSPWTANYEQYF	TGTGCCAGCAGCCCATGGACAGCCAACTACGAGCAGTACTTC	NA	NA	TRBV7-9	TRBJ2-7
CASRHHEDSPNYEQYF	TGTGCCAGCAGACATCACGAGGACAGTCCAAACTACGAGCAGTACTTC	NA	NA	TRBV6-1	TRBJ2-7